This T cell receptor beta chain was sequenced for a study of sequential checkpoint blockade in melanoma. The CDR3 is 15 residues long. The V gene end was trimmed by 5 bases and the J gene end by 5 bases; junction bases not matched to a gene: 8. The germline V gene has CDR1 SNHLY and CDR2 FYNNEI. Treatment of the sample: randomized to nivolumab then ipilimumab (arm A) or the reverse (arm B). The protocol was immunoSEQ multiplex PCR, while the TCRdb copy is restricted to in-frame clones and leaves out a portion. Here the sample spans more than 10,000 clones, over 65% being singletons. This clone has a handful of counts.

The V and J genes are TRBV2 and TRBJ1-2, with 10 bases that match TRBD1. This clonotype originated in a human donor with melanoma. The material sequenced was CD8+ T cells sorted from blood (inferred from file names), taken from a patient given nivolumab and ipilimumab in sequence. The CDR3 coding sequence is TGTGCCAGCAGTACTCGGACAGGGGGAGTGTATGGCTACACCTTC. It codes for CASSTRTGGVYGYTF.